The next 2 T cell receptor beta chains were all read from a single sample in a study of blood T cell repertoires in COVID-19. Sequencing used immunoSEQ multiplex PCR; TCRdb keeps in-frame clones, though not all of them. The data show nearly 40,000 clones, 84% seen once. The sample taken for sequencing was peripheral blood. The receptors were gathered from a man in his fifties or sixties with active or convalescent COVID-19.

V is TRBV25-1 and J is TRBJ2-5; TRBD1 is a possible D gene (6 bases). Trimming shortened V by 2 bases and J by 1 base, and 8 bases separated the two germline ends. The length of the CDR3 is 14 residues. The V gene's germline CDR1 is MGHDK and CDR2 SYGVNS. The CDR3 here is CASSENRAQETQYF. The CDR3 nucleotides read TGTGCCAGCAGTGAAAACAGGGCCCAAGAGACCCAGTACTTC. Supplemented by reference TRBV25-1 and TRBJ2-5, the full variable domain reads EADIYQTPRYLVIGTGKKITLECSQTMGHDKMYWYQQDPGMELHLIHYSYGVNSTEKGDLSSESTVSRIRTEHFPLTLESARPSHTSQYLCASSENRAQETQYFGPGTRLLVL.

This chain uses TRBV3-1 (or the pseudogene TRBV3-2) with TRBJ2-2, with D hard to call. This CDR3 contains 15 residues. Germline V gene sequence: CDR1 LGHDT, CDR2 YNNKEL (reference sequence). The ends were cut back, 1 base at V and 3 bases at J, with 9 bases in the middle. CDR3 in amino acids: CASSQGRLDTGELFF. CDR3 DNA: TGTGCCAGCAGCCAAGGAAGACTGGACACCGGGGAGCTGTTTTTT.